The present entry profiles one T cell receptor (beta chain) with its context. No antigen is known for it. PCR primers comprised 60 Vbeta and 13 Jbeta primers. In the original processing: An analysis that came later counted roughly 87 million unique TCR beta chains, approximately 10 million shared. Sequencing was performed with immunoSEQ multiplex PCR; in TCRdb, only in-frame clones are kept and a portion is missing. The V and J calls and clone size are taken from that table; D and trimming were inferred from the DNA. The sample yields about 160,000 clones, around three quarters seen once. This entry belongs to a study of cytomegalovirus exposure and HLA in healthy donors. Study-level results: Published work reported that the classifier diagnosed cytomegalovirus status with high specificity and sensitivity. Earlier analysis yielded a pattern in which most TCR beta V segments were productive about 90% or about 30% of the time.

There are 16 residues in the CDR3. Trimming shortened V by 4 bases and J by 2 bases, and 17 bases separated the two germline ends. Germline CDR1 and CDR2: KGHSH and LQKENI. The chain combines TRBV18 with TRBJ2-5, with D maybe TRBD1 (6 bases). This receptor was taken from a man in his fifties in good health and CMV-seropositive. Specimen: PBMCs. CDR3 DNA sequence: TGTGCCAGCTCACTGTTATCGGACAGTCTACAAGAGACCCAGTACTTC. This translates into CASSLLSDSLQETQYF.